These 23 T cell receptor beta chains came from one sample sequenced in a study of glioma-infiltrating T cells after dendritic cell vaccination. Repertoires were generated with immunoSEQ multiplex PCR, while TCRdb's copy carries only in-frame clones and drops some. The sample has tens of thousands of clones, about 80% seen once. Time point described: after dendritic cell vaccination, including at tumor progression/relapse. The specimen comprised blood, sampled after dendritic cell vaccination. Receptor source: a human donor with glioblastoma.

The CDR3 bases are TGTGCCAGCAGCGTAACAGGGGGCTACAATGAGCAGTTCTTC. Its protein is CASSVTGGYNEQFF. V and J are TRBV7-2 and TRBJ2-1; the match to TRBD1 covers 8 bases. This CDR3 is 14 amino acids long. The V and J ends lost 5 bases and 3 bases, in that order; junction bases with no gene match: 3. Germline CDR1 SGHTA, CDR2 FQGNSA.

The chain couples TRBV6-5 to TRBJ2-5; a weak D match, TRBD2 (6 bases). Germline-derived CDR1 and CDR2 are MNHEY and SVGAGI. The CDR3 loop spans 15 amino acids. Trimming removed 2 bases at V and 2 bases at J, with 12 bases between. CDR3 loop: CASSYRETRQETQYF. The CDR3 nucleotides are TGTGCCAGCAGTTACAGAGAGACTAGGCAAGAGACCCAGTACTTC.

The chain employs TRBV6-5 and TRBJ1-1; 7 bases fit TRBD1. Losses at the gene ends were 2 bases for V and 6 bases for J; bases not matched to a gene: 12. Per germline, CDR1 MNHEY and CDR2 SVGAGI. The CDR3 length is 16 residues. The CDR3 region is CASSYLSTGKDPEAFF. CDR3 bases: TGTGCCAGCAGTTACCTTTCGACAGGGAAAGACCCTGAAGCTTTCTTT.

This sequence joins TRBV5-5 and TRBJ1-2; possibly TRBD1 for D (5 bases). This CDR3 spans 13 amino acids. Between the trimmed V and J ends, which lost 6 bases and 0 bases, there was a span of 9 bases. Germline CDR1 reads SGHKS; CDR2 reads YYEKEE (reference sequence). The CDR3 here is CASNLQANYGYTF. The DNA for the CDR3 is TGTGCCAGCAATTTACAGGCTAACTATGGCTACACCTTC.

This clone was counted a few times. This chain uses TRBV30 with TRBJ1-1; unclear D gene. Germline V gene lookup returns CDR1 GTSNPN and CDR2 SVGIG (reference sequence). The CDR3 loop spans 14 amino acids. Trimming stripped 5 bases from V and 5 bases from J, with 18 bases between. For the CDR3, the DNA is TGTGCCTGGCACCGTCGAGGCCGTAGAACTGAAGCTTTCTTT. Its protein product is CAWHRRGRRTEAFF.

The chain uses TRBV7-6 and TRBJ1-2; D remains ambiguous. The V and J ends lost 1 base and 3 bases respectively, with 6 bases between them. Germline V gene lookup returns CDR1 SGHVS and CDR2 FNYEAQ. The CDR3 has 13 residues. CDR3 coding DNA: TGTGCCAGCAGCTTAGGTAGATACTATGGCTACACCTTC. Translating gives CASSLGRYYGYTF.

The chain employs TRBV9 and TRBJ1-2; no clear D gene. Trimming took 3 bases from V and 4 from J, leaving 10 bases between them. In germline, CDR1 is SGDLS, CDR2 YYNGEE. CDR3 size: 13 residues. CDR3 DNA: TGTGCCAGCAGCGCCCGAGGTGGCTATGGCTACACCTTC. Its translation: CASSARGGYGYTF.

This chain uses TRBV5-5 with TRBJ2-6, with D possibly TRBD2 on 7 matching bases. The CDR3 has 16 amino acids. The germline gives CDR1 SGHKS, CDR2 YYEKEE (reference sequence). The V and J ends lost 0 bases and 2 bases respectively, with 9 bases between them. CDR3 region: CASSLVGGAGANVLTF. The CDR3 nucleotides read TGTGCCAGCAGCTTGGTAGGGGGGGCTGGGGCCAACGTCCTGACTTTC.

This chain links TRBV19 with TRBJ1-4; possible D gene TRBD1, 6 bases. Trimming shortened V by 6 bases and J by 3 bases, and 14 bases separated the two germline ends. This CDR3 comprises 15 residues. CDR1 is LNHDA, CDR2 SQIVND, per germline (reference sequence). CDR3 coding DNA: TGTGCCAGTAGCGGACAGCGGGACCCTAATGAAAAACTGTTTTTT. This gives the protein CASSGQRDPNEKLFF.

This chain's CDR3 is CASSQAGLAGSTDTQYF. DNA of the CDR3: TGTGCCAGCAGCCAGGCGGGACTAGCGGGGAGCACAGATACGCAGTATTTT. This chain joins TRBV14 and TRBJ2-3; 13 nucleotides match TRBD2. The V and J ends lost 3 bases and 0 bases, in that order; junction bases with no gene match: 3. The CDR3 spans 17 residues. Germline V gene data show CDR1 as SGHDN and CDR2 as FVKESK. The full variable domain, with the rest looked up from reference TRBV14 and TRBJ2-3, is EAGVTQFPSHSVIEKGQTVTLRCDPISGHDNLYWYRRVMGKEIKFLLHFVKESKQDESGMPNNRFLAERTGGTYSTLKVQPAELEDSGVYFCASSQAGLAGSTDTQYFGPGTRLTVL.

The CDR3 spells CASSSTGGAFRLFF. Here the CDR3 DNA reads TGTGCCAGCAGCTCGACAGGGGGCGCTTTCAGGTTGTTCTTC. V and J are TRBV7-2 and TRBJ2-1; 10 bases are a match to TRBD1. Germline V gene sequence: CDR1 SGHTA, CDR2 FQGNSA. The CDR3 sequence is 14 residues long. V shed 4 bases, J shed 15 bases, and the junction held 12 bases outside the gene matches.

The count of this clone is one. This chain uses TRBV7-9 with TRBJ2-1; D is ambiguous. V was trimmed by 3 bases and J by 5 bases, leaving 8 bases between them. The CDR3 consists of 13 residues. The germline V gene has CDR1 SEHNR and CDR2 FQNEAQ (reference sequence). The CDR3 nucleotides read TGTGCCAGCAGCTTGAATCGAGACAATGAGCAGTTCTTC. Its protein product is CASSLNRDNEQFF. Using reference TRBV7-9 and TRBJ2-1 for the parts outside the CDR3, the full variable domain is DTGVSQNPRHKITKRGQNVTFRCDPISEHNRLYWYRQTLGQGPEFLTYFQNEAQLEKSRLLSDRFSAERPKGSFSTLEIQRTEQGDSAMYLCASSLNRDNEQFFGPGTRLTVL.

The chain carries TRBV7-2 and TRBJ1-2, with 9 bases identical to TRBD1. The junction had 7 bases not matched to a gene; V was cut back by 7 bases and J by 4 bases. This CDR3 spans 14 amino acids. Germline V gives CDR1 SGHTA, CDR2 FQGNSA. Here the CDR3 DNA reads TGTGCCAGCACCTCAACAGGGGGCGGCTATGGCTACACCTTC. It encodes CASTSTGGGYGYTF. Looking up the rest from reference TRBV7-2 and TRBJ1-2 gives the full variable domain: GAGVSQSPSNKVTEKGKDVELRCDPISGHTALYWYRQSLGQGLEFLIYFQGNSAPDKSGLPSDRFSAERTGGSVSTLTIQRTQQEDSAVYLCASTSTGGGYGYTFGSGTRLTVV.

This chain links TRBV7-2 with TRBJ1-2; the match to TRBD1 covers 8 bases. V was clipped by 4 bases and J by 8 bases; unmatched bases: 6. CDR1 SGHTA and CDR2 FQGNSA come from the germline V gene. This CDR3 comprises 13 residues. The CDR3 reads CASSSPGQEGYTF. CDR3 in DNA: TGTGCCAGCAGCTCGCCGGGACAGGAGGGCTACACCTTC.

The chain couples TRBV7-2 to TRBJ2-7, with D tentatively TRBD2 (7 bases). The V gene's germline CDR1 is SGHTA and CDR2 FQGNSA. CDR3 size: 15 residues. V lost 5 bases and J lost 0, with 14 bases in between. CDR3 protein: CASSPLAGASYEQYF. The CDR3 nucleotides are TGTGCCAGCAGCCCCTTGGCGGGGGCCTCCTACGAGCAGTACTTC.

CDR3 amino acids: CASSQDQTGGYTEAFF. Written as DNA, the CDR3 is TGCGCCAGCAGCCAAGATCAAACAGGGGGCTACACTGAAGCTTTCTTT. The chain employs TRBV4-1 and TRBJ1-1, with 9 bases aligning to TRBD1. V trimming: 0 bases; J trimming: 3 bases; junction bases outside the gene matches: 5. The CDR3 is made up of 16 amino acids. The germline CDR1 and CDR2 sequences are MGHRA and YSYEKL.

V gene TRBV6-1 combines with J gene TRBJ1-1; tentative D call: TRBD1 (5 bases). The CDR3 is 15 residues long. From germline, CDR1 is MNHNS and CDR2 SASEGT. V was cut by 1 base and J by 4 bases, with 13 bases left in between. CDR3 nucleotide sequence: TGTGCCAGCAGTGAAGTTTGGGGGGAAGGCACTGAAGCTTTCTTT. Translated, it gives CASSEVWGEGTEAFF.

This clone showed up just a few times. V gene TRBV7-9 combines with J gene TRBJ2-7; D is possibly TRBD2 (6 bases). Trimming removed 4 bases at V and 3 bases at J, with 19 bases between. This CDR3 is built from 16 residues. CDR1 is SEHNR, CDR2 FQNEAQ, per germline (reference sequence). The CDR3 sequence: CASSSTYAGRFYEQYF. CDR3 in DNA: TGTGCCAGCAGCTCGACCTATGCGGGACGGTTCTACGAGCAGTACTTC.

The chain combines TRBV10-3 with TRBJ2-7; TRBD2 matches at 9 bases. The germline CDR1 and CDR2 sequences are ENHRY and SYGVKD. V lost 2 bases to trimming and J lost 6 bases; unmatched junction nucleotides: 8. This CDR3 has 15 residues. CDR3 protein: CAISEPSSGVREQYF. CDR3 coding DNA: TGTGCCATCAGTGAGCCCTCTAGCGGGGTCCGCGAGCAGTACTTC.

The chain joins TRBV21-1 to TRBJ1-2; TRBD1, the table's D call, lacks a check against the DNA. TRBV21-1 counts as a pseudogene. This CDR3 region has 14 residues. DNA for the CDR3: TGTGCCAGCAGCAAAGTCTCAGGCTCCTATGGCTACACCTTC. Amino acid sequence: CASSKVSGSYGYTF.

This clone was seen only a few times. The rearrangement joins TRBV6-6 to TRBJ1-2, with no clear D. Germline CDR1 reads MNHNY; CDR2 reads SVGAGI (reference sequence). Trimming left V 6 bases short and J 8 bases short, with 16 bases between. The CDR3 is made up of 13 amino acids. In DNA form, the CDR3 reads TGTGCCAGCAGCCACACCCCATTTGTGGGCTACACCTTC. It encodes CASSHTPFVGYTF.

This chain connects TRBV5-1 to TRBJ1-2, with 7 positions matching TRBD1. The germline V gene has CDR1 SGHRS and CDR2 YFSETQ. CDR3 size: 14 residues. J was trimmed by 4 bases and V by 4 bases; bases with no gene match: 7. The CDR3 loop reads CASSAGTELYGYTF. The CDR3 DNA follows: TGCGCCAGCAGCGCCGGGACAGAACTCTATGGCTACACCTTC.

V usage is TRBV19 and J usage is TRBJ2-7; 8 bases map to TRBD1. The CDR3 length is 15 residues. CDR1 and CDR2 (germline): LNHDA, SQIVND (reference sequence). J gave up 3 bases and V 6 bases, and 10 bases lay outside the gene matches. For the CDR3, the DNA is TGTGCCAGTAGCCCCGATGCCGGGACAGGCTACGAGCAGTACTTC. This encodes CASSPDAGTGYEQYF.